The next 12 T cell receptor beta chains were all read from a single sample in a study of T cell repertoires in ileal Crohn's disease. This table comes from immunoSEQ multiplex PCR, and its TCRdb copy is limited to in-frame clones, with some not included. This table has more than 1,200 clones, 80% to 85% appearing once. The sample comprised ileal tissue. The receptors originated from an adult with Crohn's disease.

The chain links TRBV4-2 to TRBJ1-5, with TRBD1 identical over 11 bases. V lost 0 bases to trimming and J lost 6 bases; unmatched junction nucleotides: 1. This CDR3 contains 15 residues. The germline gives CDR1 LGHNA, CDR2 YNFKEQ. As DNA, the CDR3 is TGTGCCAGCAGCCAAGAGGGACAGGGGGGTCAGCCCCAGCATTTT. It yields the protein CASSQEGQGGQPQHF.

J is TRBJ2-3 and V is TRBV2; 9 bases map to TRBD1. The ends lost 7 bases at V and 6 bases at J; junction bases unmatched: 8. Germline V lookup: CDR1 SNHLY, CDR2 FYNNEI. The CDR3 loop spans 14 amino acids. CDR3 sequence: CASTMTGGVDTQYF. CDR3 coding DNA: TGTGCCAGCACCATGACAGGGGGGGTTGATACGCAGTATTTT.

This clone has just a few counts. The chain joins TRBV5-6 to TRBJ2-2; D not certain. V was trimmed by 0 bases and J by 5 bases, leaving 5 bases between them. Germline lookup yields CDR1 SGHDT and CDR2 YYEEEE. This CDR3 contains 13 residues. The CDR3 loop reads CASSLVSTGELFF. CDR3 in DNA: TGTGCCAGCAGCTTGGTTTCGACCGGGGAGCTGTTTTTT.

The chain links TRBV18 to TRBJ2-5; D is unclear. Per the germline V gene, CDR1 is KGHSH and CDR2 is LQKENI. Trimming took off 6 bases at V and 2 bases at J, with 4 bases between the two ends. The CDR3 length is 11 residues. The CDR3: CASSSQETQYF. CDR3 DNA: TGTGCCAGCTCCTCTCAAGAGACCCAGTACTTC.

In DNA, the CDR3 is TGTGCCAGCAGCACACTGGACAGGGGTACGCAGTATTTT. It yields the protein CASSTLDRGTQYF. This chain links TRBV11-3 with TRBJ2-3, with 9 bases that match TRBD1. Germline CDR1 is SGHNT and CDR2 is YENEEA. The CDR3 has 13 amino acids. Trimming took 5 bases from V and 8 from J; bases not matched to a gene: 5.

This clone was found a few times. The rearrangement links TRBV6-5 to TRBJ1-2; TRBD1 might be the D (5 bases). This CDR3 comprises 14 residues. In germline, CDR1 is MNHEY, CDR2 SVGAGI. V shed 6 bases and J shed 5 bases, with 16 bases lying between them. The CDR3 bases are TGTGCCAGCAGCCCGGCCGGGGCGGGGTATGGCTACACCTTC. This sequence encodes CASSPAGAGYGYTF.

DNA of the CDR3: TGTGCCAGCAGCGAGGCCACAGGGGTGGGCTACGAGCAGTACTTC. It encodes CASSEATGVGYEQYF. The gene calls are TRBV9 and TRBJ2-5; TRBD1 agrees at 7 bases. Matching the DNA end better, TRBJ2-7 makes the J call doubtful. Germline V gives CDR1 SGDLS, CDR2 YYNGEE. The length of the CDR3 is 15 residues.

This clone appeared a few times. V usage is TRBV28 and J usage is TRBJ1-4; 11 bases fit TRBD1. Trimming took 2 bases from V and 0 from J; bases not matched to a gene: 2. The length of the CDR3 is 17 residues. Germline CDR1 MDHEN, CDR2 SYDVKM. CDR3 residues: CASSLGQGATTNEKLFF. For the CDR3, the DNA is TGTGCCAGCAGTTTAGGACAGGGGGCAACAACTAATGAAAAACTGTTTTTT.

This chain links TRBV27 with TRBJ1-2; possibly TRBD1 for D (5 bases). In germline, CDR1 is MNHEY, CDR2 SMNVEV (reference sequence). V was cut by 6 bases and J by 8 bases, with 16 bases left in between. The CDR3 runs to 13 residues. CDR3: CASSLGGAYGYTF. The CDR3 DNA is TGTGCCAGCAGCTTAGGAGGGGCGTACGGCTACACCTTC.

Details on this clone: The final CDR3 position lacks the conserved phenylalanine or tryptophan, pointing to a likely read error. The V gene is TRBV2, the J gene TRBJ1-2; D not certain. Germline V CDR1 and CDR2: SNHLY, FYNNEI. The CDR3 length is 14 residues. The germline V and J ends were trimmed by 4 bases and 5 bases, with 14 bases remaining between them. CDR3 sequence reads: CASSVREETYGYTL. Written as DNA, the CDR3 is TGTGCCAGCAGTGTAAGAGAGGAAACGTATGGCTACACCCTC.

This clone was counted a few times. The chain has TRBV5-5 and TRBJ1-2, with a tentative D call TRBD1 (5 bases). This CDR3 comprises 12 residues. V gave up 2 bases and J gave up 4 bases, with 6 bases separating them. Germline V gives CDR1 SGHKS, CDR2 YYEKEE (reference sequence). CDR3 sequence reads: CASSFQGYGYTF. CDR3 DNA: TGTGCCAGCAGCTTCCAGGGCTATGGCTACACCTTC.

V is TRBV30 and J is TRBJ2-7; D possibly corresponds to TRBD2 (7 bases). In germline, CDR1 is GTSNPN, CDR2 SVGIG (reference sequence). The CDR3 has 14 residues. The germline V and J ends were trimmed by 0 bases and 4 bases, with 13 bases remaining between them. In nucleotides, the CDR3 is TGTGCCTGGAGTGTTGTGGGAGGGGGGTACGAGCAGTACTTC. It specifies CAWSVVGGGYEQYF. The full variable domain, in which reference TRBV30 and TRBJ2-7 provide the parts outside the CDR3, is SQTIHQWPATLVQPVGSPLSLECTVEGTSNPNLYWYRQAAGRGLQLLFYSVGIGQISSEVPQNLSASRPQDRQFILSSKKLLLSDSGFYLCAWSVVGGGYEQYFGPGTRLTVT.